This is a list of T cell receptor beta chains from one sample in a study of OX40 agonist ivuxolimab in advanced cancers. Generated by immunoSEQ multiplex PCR, the TCRdb table keeps only in-frame clones and is missing some. Here the sample spans tens of thousands of clones, about 87% being singletons. Material: CD4+ or CD8+ T cells sorted from blood, obtained in a trial of the OX40 agonist ivuxolimab. The receptors originated from an adult with an advanced solid tumor such as melanoma, head and neck, liver or kidney cancer. Each CDR3 is given with its conserved first and last residue. A D gene is named only where the DNA matches it firmly. Clone size is not always given. Where it is, it says once, few, many or a class for expanded clones.

.	TRBJ1-2	.	TRBV19	TGTGCCAGTAGTAGAAACAGGGAAAACTATGGCTACACCTTC	CASSRNRENYGYTF
.	TRBJ2-7	TRBD2	TRBV7-9	TGTGCCAGCAGCCAAACACCGGGACTAGTGTCCTACGAGCAGTACTTC	CASSQTPGLVSYEQYF
.	TRBJ1-3	.	TRBV6-5	TGTGCCAGCAGTTACTCACCAGGGCTCGGAAACACCATATATTTT	CASSYSPGLGNTIYF
.	TRBJ2-3	.	TRBV2	TGTGCCAGCAGTGCAGGACCACGACGGGATACGCAGTATTTT	CASSAGPRRDTQYF
.	TRBJ2-7	.	TRBV5-1	TGCGCCAGCAGCTTGGGACTTGGCTCCTACGAGCAGTACTTC	CASSLGLGSYEQYF
few	TRBJ2-3	.	TRBV28	TGTGCCAGCATGTCCAGGGAGGAAGATACGCAGTATTTT	CASMSREEDTQYF
.	TRBJ2-1	.	TRBV7-3	TGTGCCAGCAGCTTAATAGGGTCTAGCAGCAATGAGCAGTTCTTC	CASSLIGSSSNEQFF
.	TRBJ2-1	TRBD2	TRBV5-1	TGCGCCAGCAGCTTGGCCGCGGGAGCCCACAATGAGCAGTTCTTC	CASSLAAGAHNEQFF
once	TRBJ1-5	.	TRBV5-1	TGCGCCAGCAGCTTGGATACCGCACCCAATCAGCCCCAGCATTTT	CASSLDTAPNQPQHF
.	TRBJ2-3	.	TRBV9	TGTGCCAGCAGCGTAAACCCCGGGAGCACAGATACGCAGTATTTT	CASSVNPGSTDTQYF
.	TRBJ1-3	.	TRBV25-1	TGTGCCAGCAGTGAATCCGCGCTCTCTGGAAACACCATATATTTT	CASSESALSGNTIYF
.	TRBJ1-3	.	TRBV5-1	TGCGCCAGCAGCTTGGCCAGGGGTGGAAACACCATATATTTT	CASSLARGGNTIYF
.	TRBJ2-5	.	TRBV5-4	TGTGCCAGCAGCTTGTGGGGCACCGGCAGGCAAGAGACCCAGTACTTC	CASSLWGTGRQETQYF
once	TRBJ2-7	TRBD1	TRBV5-1	TGCGCCAGCAGCGGGGACAGGGGTTACGAGCAGTACTTC	CASSGDRGYEQYF
.	TRBJ2-7	.	TRBV19	TGTGCCAGTAGCTCCCCGCAGGGCTCGAGTGTATCCTACGAGCAGTACTTC	CASSSPQGSSVSYEQYF
.	TRBJ1-2	.	TRBV29-1	TGCAGCGTTGAGGTCCTGGAACAGGGTCTATATGGCTACACCTTC	CSVEVLEQGLYGYTF
.	TRBJ2-1	TRBD2	TRBV11-2	TGTGCCAGCAGCTTTTCGGGACTAGTCAATGAGCAGTTCTTC	CASSFSGLVNEQFF
.	TRBJ2-7	.	TRBV30	TGTGCCTGGAGTGTAACCTACGAGCAGTACTTC	CAWSVTYEQYF
.	TRBJ1-2	TRBD1	TRBV28	TGTGCCAGCAGCTCAAGGGGGCAGGGGTTTATTCATGGCTACACCTTC	CASSSRGQGFIHGYTF
.	TRBJ2-6	.	TRBV6-6	TGTGCCAGCAGTTTTACTTCTCTGGGGGCCAACGTCCTGACTTTC	CASSFTSLGANVLTF
.	TRBJ2-1	TRBD2	TRBV11-2	TGTGCCACCACCGCGGGAGGGCCGGTCGATGAGCAGTTCTTC	CATTAGGPVDEQFF
.	TRBJ2-3	TRBD2	TRBV9	TGTGCCAGCAGCGGCCGGACTAGTACCACAGATACGCAGTATTTT	CASSGRTSTTDTQYF
.	TRBJ2-7	TRBD1	TRBV9	TGTGCCAGCAGCGTAGCTTTGGACAGGGGTGAGCAGTACTTC	CASSVALDRGEQYF
.	TRBJ2-1	.	TRBV4-1	TGCGCCAGCAGCCCTCATATCCGGATCAATGAGCAGTTCTTC	CASSPHIRINEQFF
.	TRBJ1-5	TRBD1	TRBV5-1	TGCGCCAGCAGCTTGGCAGGGGGGGTTCAGCCCCAGCATTTT	CASSLAGGVQPQHF
.	TRBJ1-3	.	TRBV5-1	TGCGCCAGCAGCTTGGACTTCTCTGGAAACACCATATATTTT	CASSLDFSGNTIYF
.	TRBJ1-6	.	TRBV5-6	TGTGCCAGCAGCTCCCGGGACGGCGTTTTCAATTCACCCCTCCACTTT	CASSSRDGVFNSPLHF
.	TRBJ2-7	TRBD2	TRBV5-4	TGTGCCAGCAGCCCTAGCGGAAGCTCCTACGAGCAGTACTTC	CASSPSGSSYEQYF
.	TRBJ2-7	.	TRBV4-2	TGTGCCAGCAGCCAAGGACGACACGAAATGCAGCAGTACTTC	CASSQGRHEMQQYF
.	TRBJ2-7	.	TRBV6-1	TGTGCCAGCAGTGAAGCGGGGGCGCGGTACTTC	CASSEAGARYF
.	TRBJ2-1	.	TRBV2	TGTGCCAGCAGTGAAAGGATCCTAGGCTCCTACAATGAGCAGTTCTTC	CASSERILGSYNEQFF
.	TRBJ2-3	.	TRBV11-1	TGTGCCAGCAGCCCTCTGAGGGGCAGGGAAACAGATACGCAGTATTTT	CASSPLRGRETDTQYF
once	TRBJ2-3	TRBD2	TRBV28	TGTGCCAGCAGCCAGGGACTAGCATACACAGATACGCAGTATTTT	CASSQGLAYTDTQYF
once	TRBJ1-1	.	TRBV6-5	TGTGCCAGCAGTTATCACGGAACGAACACTGAAGCTTTCTTT	CASSYHGTNTEAFF
once	TRBJ2-5	.	TRBV7-6	TGTGCCAGCAGCCATAATTCTCCGGGGGAGCAGTACTTC	CASSHNSPGEQYF
.	TRBJ1-1	.	TRBV30	TGTGCCTGGAGTTCTCCGGGACACTTGGATCCTGAAGCTTTCTTT	CAWSSPGHLDPEAFF
.	TRBJ2-7	.	TRBV10-1	TGCGCCAGCAGGATTCACCTCTTGTCCTACGAGCAGTACTTC	CASRIHLLSYEQYF
.	TRBJ2-3	.	TRBV6-1	TGTGCCAGCAGTGAGTCAGTTCCAGATACGCAGTATTTT	CASSESVPDTQYF
.	TRBJ2-5	.	TRBV5-1	TGCGCCAGCAGCTTCCAGGATCCTCAAGAGACCCAGTACTTC	CASSFQDPQETQYF
.	TRBJ1-1	TRBD1	TRBV6-1	TGTGCCAGCAGGGATCCGGGACAGGGAAACACTGAAGCTTTCTTT	CASRDPGQGNTEAFF
.	TRBJ1-2	TRBD1	TRBV28	TGTGCCAGCAGCAGGACAGGGTATGGCTACACCTTC	CASSRTGYGYTF
.	TRBJ2-2	TRBD2	TRBV5-4	TGTGCCAGCAGCTCGTCTGGGCGAAGGTCACTAGCGGGAGTCGGGGAGCTGTTTTTT	CASSSSGRRSLAGVGELFF